A selection of T cell receptor beta chains follows, all from one sample in a study of breast tumors, draining lymph nodes, adjacent tissues. A single record per CDR3 protein comes from TCRdb applying MiXCR to the multiplex PCR reads. The table has about 100,000 distinct CDR3 sequences, roughly 20% seen once. Sequencing used axillary lymph node tissue. The receptors here all came from a female donor with breast cancer. Some clones in this sample may be carry-over from other donors' samples. CDR3s include the opening cysteine and the closing phenylalanine or tryptophan. D genes are given only for firm matches. The size entry is marked missing in some rows and otherwise reads once, few, many or a size class.

j_call	v_call	d_call	clone_size	cdr3_nt	cdr3_aa
TRBJ1-1	TRBV10-3	TRBD1	-	TGTGCCATCACCCTGGGACAGGGGAACACTGAAGCTTTCTTT	CAITLGQGNTEAFF
TRBJ1-5	TRBV19	-	few	TGTGCCAGTATGACGGGGTATAGCAATCAGCCCCAGCATTTT	CASMTGYSNQPQHF
TRBJ1-2	TRBV6-1	-	many	TGTGCCAGCAGTGAAGGTGGCAGGGGTACGGGTGGCTACACCTTC	CASSEGGRGTGGYTF
TRBJ2-1	TRBV10-1	TRBD1	-	TGCGCCAACAGTGAGGGGGCAGCAGGTGGATACAATGAGCAGTTCTTC	CANSEGAAGGYNEQFF
TRBJ2-1	TRBV5-1	-	-	TGCGCCAGCAGGAGTCCCGAGGCGGAGAGCTCCTACAATGAGCAGTTCTTC	CASRSPEAESSYNEQFF
TRBJ2-3	TRBV5-6	-	many	TGTGCCAGCAGCTGGGGGGACACAGATACGCAGTATTTT	CASSWGDTDTQYF
TRBJ2-5	TRBV9	-	many	TGTGCCAGCAGCGTAGGAGTCGGAGAAGAGACCCAGTACTTC	CASSVGVGEETQYF
TRBJ2-5	TRBV11-2	TRBD2	many	TGTGCCAGCAGCTTAGCAATGCGGGGGTTGGGGGAGACCCAGTACTTC	CASSLAMRGLGETQYF
TRBJ2-7	TRBV5-1	-	many	TGCGCCAGCAGCTTGGACGGGGGAACAGCCCTCTCCTGGGAGCAGTACTTC	CASSLDGGTALSWEQYF
TRBJ1-3	TRBV27	-	-	TGTGCCAGCAGTTCTCTCCAACGAAACACCATATATTTT	CASSSLQRNTIYF
TRBJ1-5	TRBV20-1	TRBD1	-	TGCAGTGCCGAACTAGGACAGGGGGGCAATCAGCCCCAGCATTTT	CSAELGQGGNQPQHF
TRBJ2-7	TRBV28	TRBD1	many	TGTGCCAGCAGCCTAGGGACAGGGGCGGGAGAGCAGTACTTC	CASSLGTGAGEQYF
TRBJ2-1	TRBV30	TRBD2	many	TGTGCCTGGAGAGGACTAGCGGGGACTGAGCAGTTCTTC	CAWRGLAGTEQFF
TRBJ2-3	TRBV7-7	-	many	TGTGCCAGCAGCCCACTCACCCCCGATACGCAGTATTTT	CASSPLTPDTQYF
TRBJ2-7	TRBV12-5	-	many	TGTGCTAGTGGTTTGTTGGGCCAGCCGTCCTACGAGCAGTACTTC	CASGLLGQPSYEQYF
TRBJ1-2	TRBV7-8	TRBD1	many	TGTGCCAGCAGCAACCGGACCGACAGGGGCTATTATGGCTACACCTTC	CASSNRTDRGYYGYTF
TRBJ1-2	TRBV28	-	few	TGTGCCAGCAGGAACTCCATGGGCTGGGGCTACACCTTC	CASRNSMGWGYTF
TRBJ2-7	TRBV3-1	-	many	TGTGCCAGCAGCCAGGTCAATGGACCCTACGAGCAGTACTTC	CASSQVNGPYEQYF
TRBJ2-3	TRBV11-3	-	many	TGTGCCAGCAGCTCCGGGCGGGGCAGGGCCACAGATACGCAGTATTTT	CASSSGRGRATDTQYF
TRBJ1-1	TRBV12-3/TRBV12-4	TRBD1	few	TGTGCCAGCAGTTTAGGACAGGGCGTAAGGACTGAAGCTTTCTTT	CASSLGQGVRTEAFF
TRBJ2-2	TRBV24-1	TRBD1	many	TGTGCCACCAGTGATCGGGACAGGGGGGGGACCGGGGAGCTGTTTTTT	CATSDRDRGGTGELFF